This T cell receptor (beta chain) was sequenced in a study of identical twins. Study-wide findings and caveats: Within monozygotic twins, out-of-frame TCR alpha sharing was underestimated by the models. For out-of-frame alpha sequences shared by twins, low generation probability was in excess.

CDR1 is SGHVS, CDR2 FNYEAQ, per germline. The CDR3 runs to 16 residues. V lost 1 base and J 8 bases, leaving 15 bases between the germline ends. In the case of this clonotype: Its antigen is still unknown.

After template switching added a universal primer site, the resulting cDNA carried unique molecular identifiers. TCRdb reanalysed the 5' RACE reads using MiXCR and keeps one entry per CDR3 protein. Among 350,000 to 500,000 distinct CDR3 sequences listed, less than 20% were seen once. The V and J genes are TRBV7-6 and TRBJ1-6; maybe TRBD1 (5 bases). This receptor was obtained from a man aged 50-59 years in good health. The sample consisted of naive T cells sorted from blood. The CDR3 loop reads CASSLVPLGDDSPLHF. The DNA of the CDR3 is TGTGCCAGCAGCTTAGTACCTTTAGGGGATGATTCACCCCTCCACTTT.